Presented here are 23 T cell receptor beta chains from one specimen sequenced in a study of cytomegalovirus exposure and HLA in healthy donors. Some clones are missing from TCRdb's copy, which holds only in-frame ones; the method was immunoSEQ multiplex PCR. The sample carries 90,000 to 130,000 clones, about 92% recorded once. Sequenced input: PBMCs. Source of these receptors: a woman younger than 35 in good health and CMV-seronegative.

This rearrangement joins TRBV19 to TRBJ2-1, with a weak D call TRBD2 (6 bases). Trimming cost V 4 bases and J 7 bases, with 11 bases left between them. The CDR3 loop spans 13 amino acids. Germline V gives CDR1 LNHDA, CDR2 SQIVND (reference sequence). CDR3 in amino acids: CASSTGSGNEQFF. DNA for the CDR3: TGTGCCAGTAGTACGGGGAGCGGGAATGAGCAGTTCTTC.

V is TRBV11-3 and J is TRBJ2-2; 8 nucleotides line up with TRBD1. V shed 8 bases, J shed 5 bases, and the junction held 10 bases outside the gene matches. This CDR3 spans 15 amino acids. Germline CDR1 is SGHNT and CDR2 is YENEEA. CDR3 bases: TGTGCCAGCCGGTCCGGGACAGGAAAGACCGGGGAGCTGTTTTTT. Its translation: CASRSGTGKTGELFF. Drawing the rest from reference TRBV11-3 and TRBJ2-2, the complete variable domain is EAGVVQSPRYKIIEKKQPVAFWCNPISGHNTLYWYLQNLGQGPELLIRYENEEAVDDSQLPKDRFSAERLKGVDSTLKIQPAELGDSAVYLCASRSGTGKTGELFFGEGSRLTVL.

The V and J genes are TRBV5-1 and TRBJ2-7, with D possibly matching TRBD2 (7 bases). This CDR3 is 15 amino acids long. Germline V lookup: CDR1 SGHRS, CDR2 YFSETQ. Deletions cut 4 bases from V and 3 bases from J, with 17 bases between. The CDR3 DNA is TGCGCCAGCAGCCAAGGGGGGGTCCTGATCTACGAGCAGTACTTC. Translation: CASSQGGVLIYEQYF.

The chain is built from TRBV13 and TRBJ1-2, with D perhaps matching TRBD1 (6 bases). This CDR3 contains 12 residues. Germline V gene lookup returns CDR1 PRHDT and CDR2 FYEKMQ (reference sequence). V lost 2 bases, J lost 7 bases, and 8 bases lay in between. This CDR3 is CASSLNRAGYTF. CDR3 bases: TGTGCCAGCAGCTTAAACAGGGCTGGCTACACCTTC.

The chain couples TRBV30 to TRBJ2-3; D gene ambiguous. V was pared by 1 base and J by 0 bases, with 5 bases between. The CDR3 sequence is 13 residues long. Germline assignment: CDR1 GTSNPN and CDR2 SVGIG (reference sequence). This CDR3 is CAWSGTSTDTQYF. In DNA form, the CDR3 reads TGTGCCTGGAGTGGAACTAGCACAGATACGCAGTATTTT.

This clone was seen a few times. In the same sample, other DNA sequences code for this CDR3. The chain recombines TRBV27 with TRBJ2-5; TRBD2 might be the D (6 bases). V gave up 5 bases and J gave up 3 bases, with 16 bases separating them. This CDR3 has 15 residues. Germline V CDR1 and CDR2: MNHEY, SMNVEV (reference sequence). The CDR3 nucleotides read TGTGCCAGCAGTCCCGATATTGGAGGGAAAGAGACCCAGTACTTC. Translating it yields CASSPDIGGKETQYF.

This clone is a singleton in its sample. The chain uses TRBV5-6 and TRBJ2-5, with TRBD2 matching 8 bases. The ends lost 3 bases at V and 3 bases at J; junction bases unmatched: 7. There are 15 residues in the CDR3. Looked up from germline, CDR1 is SGHDT and CDR2 is YYEEEE. This CDR3 is CASSYEGLGEETQYF. Here the CDR3 DNA reads TGTGCCAGCAGCTACGAGGGACTAGGTGAAGAGACCCAGTACTTC.

The chain has TRBV28 and TRBJ2-7; 9 bases map to TRBD2. The CDR3 totals 13 residues. Per the germline V gene, CDR1 is MDHEN and CDR2 is SYDVKM. Germline trimming cut 7 bases from V and 3 bases from J; bases unmatched to any gene: 4. CDR3 nucleotides: TGTGCCAGCACACTAGCGGGTTTCTACGAGCAGTACTTC. It encodes CASTLAGFYEQYF.

This clone appeared a single time. V usage is TRBV28 and J usage is TRBJ2-3; 9 positions match TRBD1. The germline CDR1 and CDR2 sequences are MDHEN and SYDVKM. V shed 3 bases and J 2 bases; nucleotides not matched to a gene: 3. The CDR3 has 15 residues. This CDR3 reads CASSFRQGVTDTQYF. The CDR3 coding sequence is TGTGCCAGCAGTTTCCGACAGGGGGTCACAGATACGCAGTATTTT.

This chain connects TRBV28 to TRBJ1-3; D is perhaps TRBD1 (5 bases). Trimming removed 1 base at V and 0 bases at J, with 19 bases between. This CDR3 region has 19 residues. Per the germline V gene, CDR1 is MDHEN and CDR2 is SYDVKM. The DNA of the CDR3 is TGTGCCAGCAGTTTATTGAGCGGATTGGGGGGGAACTCTGGAAACACCATATATTTT. As protein: CASSLLSGLGGNSGNTIYF.

This clone appeared a single time. The chain carries TRBV5-6 and TRBJ2-5, with TRBD1 identical over 9 bases. The length of the CDR3 is 15 residues. Germline CDR1 reads SGHDT; CDR2 reads YYEEEE. V lost 2 bases to trimming and J lost 4 bases; unmatched junction nucleotides: 6. The CDR3 here is CASSFGTGYPETQYF. CDR3 DNA: TGTGCCAGCAGCTTCGGGACAGGGTACCCAGAGACCCAGTACTTC. Looking up the rest from reference TRBV5-6 and TRBJ2-5 gives the full variable domain: DAGVTQSPTHLIKTRGQQVTLRCSPKSGHDTVSWYQQALGQGPQFIFQYYEEEERQRGNFPDRFSGHQFPNYSSELNVNALLLGDSALYLCASSFGTGYPETQYFGPGTRLLVL.

This clone was seen once. The genes are TRBV2 and TRBJ2-3; 7 bases align to TRBD1. The CDR3 spans 14 residues. The germline gives CDR1 SNHLY, CDR2 FYNNEI. Germline trimming cut 6 bases from V and 8 bases from J; bases unmatched to any gene: 11. The CDR3 here is CASRDPQGVATQYF. The DNA of the CDR3 is TGTGCCAGCAGGGATCCCCAGGGGGTGGCTACGCAGTATTTT.

The V gene is TRBV9, the J gene TRBJ2-1, with D possibly TRBD1 on 5 matching bases. Germline V gene data show CDR1 as SGDLS and CDR2 as YYNGEE. V lost 2 bases and J 0 bases, leaving 9 bases between the germline ends. The length of the CDR3 is 15 residues. The CDR3 region has the DNA TGTGCCAGCAGCGTCACAGGTTTCTCCTACAATGAGCAGTTCTTC. Translating it yields CASSVTGFSYNEQFF. Variable domain in full (rest from reference TRBV9 and TRBJ2-1): DSGVTQTPKHLITATGQRVTLRCSPRSGDLSVYWYQQSLDQGLQFLIQYYNGEERAKGNILERFSAQQFPDLHSELNLSSLELGDSALYFCASSVTGFSYNEQFFGPGTRLTVL.

V gene TRBV11-3 combines with J gene TRBJ2-2, with a weak D call TRBD1 (6 bases). The CDR3 runs to 13 residues. V was pared by 5 bases and J by 6 bases, with 10 bases between. Germline CDR1 and CDR2: SGHNT and YENEEA. CDR3 in amino acids: CASSQNRAGELFF. CDR3 nucleotides: TGTGCCAGCAGCCAAAACAGGGCCGGGGAGCTGTTTTTT.

This clone was found once. This chain uses TRBV5-6 with TRBJ2-7; 9 nucleotides match TRBD1. Looked up from germline, CDR1 is SGHDT and CDR2 is YYEEEE. Trimming at V came to 3 bases and at J to 4 bases, leaving 8 bases not matched to a gene. This CDR3 comprises 15 residues. The chain's CDR3 is CASSSSGTGLYEQYF. CDR3 coding DNA: TGTGCCAGCAGCTCTTCCGGGACAGGGTTGTACGAGCAGTACTTC. Supplemented by reference TRBV5-6 and TRBJ2-7, the full variable domain reads DAGVTQSPTHLIKTRGQQVTLRCSPKSGHDTVSWYQQALGQGPQFIFQYYEEEERQRGNFPDRFSGHQFPNYSSELNVNALLLGDSALYLCASSSSGTGLYEQYFGPGTRLTVT.

The chain links TRBV7-2 to TRBJ1-5, with D unclear. CDR3 length equals 15 residues. Trimming shortened V by 1 base and J by 3 bases, and 10 bases separated the two germline ends. Germline CDR1 and CDR2: SGHTA and FQGNSA. This CDR3 reads CASSLEYRNNQPQHF. The CDR3 DNA sequence: TGTGCCAGCAGCTTAGAGTACAGAAACAATCAGCCCCAGCATTTT.

V usage is TRBV5-6 and J usage is TRBJ1-2, with a possible D match to TRBD1 (5 bases). From germline, CDR1 is SGHDT and CDR2 YYEEEE. The CDR3 runs 15 residues. Trimming took off 1 base at V and 4 bases at J, with 14 bases between the two ends. In DNA form, the CDR3 reads TGTGCCAGCAGCTTGTTTACAGGCTCGGGCTATGGCTACACCTTC. It encodes CASSLFTGSGYGYTF. The full variable domain, its missing parts supplied by reference TRBV5-6 and TRBJ1-2, is DAGVTQSPTHLIKTRGQQVTLRCSPKSGHDTVSWYQQALGQGPQFIFQYYEEEERQRGNFPDRFSGHQFPNYSSELNVNALLLGDSALYLCASSLFTGSGYGYTFGSGTRLTVV.

Regarding this clone: The junction shows a germline mismatch at one end, possibly a read error. The chain has TRBV5-6 and TRBJ1-5, with 9 bases matching TRBD1. Germline V CDR1 and CDR2: SGHDT, YYEEEE. The CDR3 contains 16 residues. CDR3 sequence: CASSLASGQGKQPQHF. The CDR3 region has the DNA TGTGCCAGCAGCTTGGCCTCGGGACAGGGCAAGCAGCCCCAGCATTTT.

The CDR3 nucleotides read TGTGCCAGCAGTTTACGAGGAAACTCCTACGAGCAGTACTTC. Its protein is CASSLRGNSYEQYF. V usage is TRBV28 and J usage is TRBJ2-7; no reliable D call. Germline loops: CDR1 MDHEN, CDR2 SYDVKM. The CDR3 covers 14 residues. V dropped 2 bases and J dropped 0 bases, with 8 bases sitting between them.

This chain connects TRBV28 to TRBJ2-7, with TRBD2 matching over 8 bases. With V trimmed by 3 bases and J by 3 bases, 4 bases remained unmatched. CDR3 length equals 14 residues. Germline V gives CDR1 MDHEN, CDR2 SYDVKM. CDR3 bases: TGTGCCAGCAGTTTGGAGCTAGCGGGCTACGAGCAGTACTTC. This sequence encodes CASSLELAGYEQYF.

V gene TRBV5-4 combines with J gene TRBJ2-2, with 12 bases fitting TRBD2. This CDR3 comprises 20 residues. Germline-derived CDR1 and CDR2 are SGHNT and YYREEE (reference sequence). Trimming took 0 bases from V and 0 from J; bases not matched to a gene: 9. CDR3 region: CASSLGLLAGGSANTGELFF. The CDR3 bases are TGTGCCAGCAGCTTGGGCCTGCTAGCGGGAGGGTCCGCGAACACCGGGGAGCTGTTTTTT.

CDR3 sequence reads: CASSARTGLTDTQYF. The DNA of the CDR3 is TGTGCCAGCAGCGCACGGACAGGCCTCACAGATACGCAGTATTTT. The chain employs TRBV5-6 and TRBJ2-3, with TRBD1 identical over 7 bases. This CDR3 region has 15 residues. Germline V CDR1 and CDR2: SGHDT, YYEEEE. V was pared by 4 bases and J by 2 bases, with 7 bases of the junction left unmatched.

The rearrangement links TRBV2 to TRBJ1-4, with D unresolved. Germline-derived CDR1 and CDR2 are SNHLY and FYNNEI. This CDR3 contains 13 residues. V lost 5 bases and J 7 bases, leaving 11 bases between the germline ends. CDR3 DNA: TGTGCCAGCAGTCTACGGGTTAGTGAAAAACTGTTTTTT. Its protein is CASSLRVSEKLFF.